What follows are 6 T cell receptor beta chains derived from one specimen sequenced in a study of T cells after posttransplantation cyclophosphamide (dated by TCRdb to between 2015 and 2016). The treatment or condition label here, explained by the study, means: high-dose cyclophosphamide on days +3 and +4 as single-agent GVHD prophylaxis. For conditioning, the PTCy patients got busulfan and fludarabine, then a related or unrelated marrow graft, followed by cyclophosphamide on days +3 and +4. Libraries came from the immunoSEQ multiplex PCR assay. The clones in this table, taken by TCRdb from immuneACCESS, are in-frame only. Not every clone is retained; where verified, under half of the shortfall comes from an unresolved V gene, and the cause of the rest is unknown. The sample table holds some 20,000 clones, of which over 70% were seen once. The top ten constitute around 25% of the sample. The sequences come from PBMCs, collected after an allogeneic stem cell transplant with post-transplant cyclophosphamide. All receptors come from a male patient in his thirties who received an allogeneic stem cell transplant from a related donor, was CMV-positive, and had acute GVHD only. After a transplant, the graft donor may have provided part of the T cells.

The chain couples TRBV25-1 to TRBJ2-1; 7 bases map to TRBD2. Losses at the gene ends were 6 bases for V and 3 bases for J; bases not matched to a gene: 5. The germline CDR1 and CDR2 sequences are MGHDK and SYGVNS. The CDR3 has 14 residues. The CDR3 protein is CASRFGGNYNEQFF. CDR3 sequence (DNA): TGTGCCAGCAGGTTCGGGGGGAACTACAATGAGCAGTTCTTC.

The rearrangement joins TRBV18 to TRBJ1-3, with D perhaps matching TRBD1 (6 bases). Germline V lookup: CDR1 KGHSH, CDR2 LQKENI. V dropped 3 bases and J dropped 3 bases, with 15 bases sitting between them. The CDR3 extends over 16 amino acids. CDR3 amino acids: CASSPSQGIRGNTIYF. The CDR3 DNA follows: TGTGCCAGCTCACCCAGTCAGGGGATACGTGGAAACACCATATATTTT.

Points on this clone: A junction boundary mismatches the germline segment, possibly from a read error. The V and J genes are TRBV2 and TRBJ2-3; tentatively, D is TRBD2 (6 bases). The CDR3 runs to 14 residues. The germline V gene has CDR1 SNHLY and CDR2 FYNNEI. The CDR3, as DNA: TGTGCCAGCAGGGCGGGGACTCGCACATATACGCAGTATTTT. It codes for CASRAGTRTYTQYF.

The rearrangement links TRBV19 to TRBJ2-1; perhaps TRBD1 as D (5 bases). V shed 8 bases and J shed 0 bases, with 17 bases lying between them. This CDR3 has 16 residues. Germline V gene lookup returns CDR1 LNHDA and CDR2 SQIVND (reference sequence). CDR3 nucleotides: TGTGCCAGTCGGGTTGGGGCCGCGAGCTCCTACAATGAGCAGTTCTTC. Translation gives CASRVGAASSYNEQFF.

This clone appeared a few times. This chain connects TRBV5-1 to TRBJ1-2; TRBD1 might be the D (5 bases). Germline assignment: CDR1 SGHRS and CDR2 YFSETQ. Trimming removed 4 bases at V and 4 bases at J, with 20 bases between. This CDR3 has 16 residues. In nucleotides, the CDR3 is TGCGCCAGCAGCCCAGATCTAGGAAGTAGGGGCTATGGCTACACCTTC. Amino acid sequence: CASSPDLGSRGYGYTF.

The V and J genes are TRBV7-2 and TRBJ2-5; D is unresolved. Germline-derived CDR1 and CDR2 are SGHTA and FQGNSA. V was cut by 1 base and J by 2 bases, with 8 bases left in between. There are 14 residues in the CDR3. CDR3 loop: CASSLGAEQETQYF. CDR3 nucleotides: TGTGCCAGCAGCTTAGGGGCAGAGCAAGAGACCCAGTACTTC.